The clone carrying this T cell receptor (beta chain) was recorded a few times. Its matching antigen is unknown. Sequencing used immunoSEQ v3. The protocol was immunoSEQ multiplex PCR, while the TCRdb copy is restricted to in-frame clones and leaves out a portion. The sample records 10,000 to 12,000 clones, 50% to 65% being singletons. V lost 2 bases and J 0 bases, leaving 11 bases between the germline ends. Germline V gene data show CDR1 as LGHNT and CDR2 as FRNRAP. There are 17 residues in the CDR3. Time point defined: pre-treatment sample, taken before nivolumab and TIL therapy. Most excised metastases sampled were pleural nodules or supraclavicular lymph nodes. Patients were adults with stage 4 NSCLC. These data are taken from a study of TIL therapy for anti-PD-1-resistant metastatic lung cancer. Overall study: Tumors carried a median about 1.5 non-synonymous mutations per megabase. Study-wide results and limits: Many TIL product clones were absent from baseline tumor, suggesting clonal contraction.

The chain carries TRBV12-5 and TRBJ2-6; unclear D gene. The receptor comes from a person aged 30 to 80 with non-small cell lung cancer. Sequences were derived from tumor tissue, sampled at baseline. CDR3 region: CASGLSAGNSGANVLTF. CDR3 coding DNA: TGTGCTAGTGGTTTGTCGGCAGGAAACTCTGGGGCCAACGTCCTGACTTTC.